These 23 T cell receptor beta chains originate from one sample sequenced in a study of response to subunit inactivated influenza vaccine. Each CDR3 protein gets one entry after TCRdb re-called the RT-PCR reads with MiXCR. The sample lists approximately 530,000 distinct CDR3 sequences, approximately 7.7% occurring once. The sample was PBMCs from blood, taken roughly 24 months after vaccination. These receptors came from a man between 50 and 75 years old who received an inactivated influenza vaccine.

The chain links TRBV20-1 to TRBJ2-2; 8 bases are a match to TRBD1. After removal of 0 bases from V and 1 base from J, the junction contained 4 bases not matched to a gene. CDR3 length: 16 amino acids. Germline V gene lookup returns CDR1 DFQATT and CDR2 SNEGSKA (reference sequence). CDR3 coding DNA: TGCAGTGCTAGAGATGCCGGGACAGGGAACACCGGGGAGCTGTTTTTT. Encoded protein: CSARDAGTGNTGELFF.

The V gene is TRBV10-3, the J gene TRBJ2-4; TRBD1 is a possible D gene (5 bases). Looked up from germline, CDR1 is ENHRY and CDR2 is SYGVKD. CDR3 length: 13 residues. Trimming pared 3 bases from V and 3 bases from J, leaving 6 bases between. The CDR3 here is CAISETGKNIQYF. As DNA, the CDR3 is TGTGCCATCAGTGAAACAGGCAAAAACATTCAGTACTTC.

This clonotype was observed a few times. The gene calls are TRBV7-6 and TRBJ1-1; no clear D gene. CDR3 length: 15 residues. Per the germline V gene, CDR1 is SGHVS and CDR2 is FNYEAQ. Trimming cost V 1 base and J 1 base, with 10 bases left between them. This CDR3 is CASSLGHLPNTEAFF. DNA for the CDR3: TGTGCCAGCAGCTTAGGACACCTTCCGAACACTGAAGCTTTCTTT.

The V and J genes are TRBV28 and TRBJ1-4; TRBD1 is a possible D gene (6 bases). This CDR3 region has 14 residues. Germline loops: CDR1 MDHEN, CDR2 SYDVKM. Trimming removed 10 bases from V and 1 base from J, with 13 bases in between. CDR3 nucleotide sequence: TGTGCCACCAGGGAGGGGGGAACTAATGAAAAACTGTTTTTT. It specifies CATREGGTNEKLFF. Supplemented by reference TRBV28 and TRBJ1-4, the full variable domain reads DVKVTQSSRYLVKRTGEKVFLECVQDMDHENMFWYRQDPGLGLRLIYFSYDVKMKEKGDIPEGYSVSREKKERFSLILESASTNQTSMYLCATREGGTNEKLFFGSGTQLSVL.

This rearrangement joins TRBV11-2 to TRBJ2-2; 8 bases fit TRBD1. Germline V CDR1 and CDR2: SGHAT, FQNNGV. V was clipped by 6 bases and J by 4 bases; unmatched bases: 4. CDR3 size: 14 residues. The CDR3 loop reads CASSDRGLTGELFF. The CDR3 DNA reads as TGTGCCAGCAGTGACAGGGGTCTCACCGGGGAGCTGTTTTTT.

This clonotype occurred many times. The V and J genes are TRBV3-1 and TRBJ2-7; 7 nucleotides agree with TRBD2. V was clipped by 0 bases and J by 5 bases; unmatched bases: 7. The CDR3 has 15 residues. Germline values: CDR1 LGHDT, CDR2 YNNKEL (reference sequence). The CDR3 here is CASSQDLREWNEQYF. The CDR3 coding sequence is TGTGCCAGCAGCCAAGATTTGCGGGAGTGGAACGAGCAGTACTTC.

This clonotype turned up a few times. One end of the junction is discordant with germline, which a read error may explain. J is TRBJ2-1 and V is TRBV6-2 or TRBV6-3; 8 bases match TRBD1. CDR3 length equals 10 residues. In germline, CDR1 is MNHEY, CDR2 SVGEGT. For the CDR3, the DNA is TGTGCCAGCAGCGACAGGGGTCAGGTCTTC. It codes for CASSDRGQVF.

The genes are TRBV20-1 and TRBJ2-5; the match to TRBD2 covers 10 bases. The V gene end was trimmed by 3 bases and the J gene end by 1 base; junction bases not matched to a gene: 5. CDR3 length equals 15 residues. CDR1 is DFQATT and CDR2 is SNEGSKA in the germline V gene (reference sequence). This CDR3 reads CSASKSSGGQETQYF. The CDR3 coding sequence is TGCAGTGCTAGCAAATCTAGCGGGGGCCAAGAGACCCAGTACTTC.

This clonotype came up a few times. This chain connects TRBV7-8 to TRBJ1-1, with TRBD1 identical over 8 bases. V dropped 3 bases and J dropped 5; count of bases not matched to a gene: 2. CDR3 length equals 13 residues. In germline, CDR1 is SGHVS, CDR2 FQNEAQ. CDR3: CASSLGQETEAFF. CDR3 in DNA: TGTGCCAGCAGCTTGGGACAGGAGACTGAAGCTTTCTTT.

V gene TRBV20-1 combines with J gene TRBJ1-3; 7 bases align to TRBD1. V gave up 5 bases and J gave up 4 bases; unmatched junction bases: 5. Germline loops: CDR1 DFQATT, CDR2 SNEGSKA (reference sequence). The CDR3 length is 13 residues. This CDR3 is CSAAEGAGNTIYF. CDR3 DNA: TGCAGTGCTGCCGAGGGGGCAGGAAACACCATATATTTT.

This clonotype has at least ten counts. The J gene is TRBJ2-2, the V gene TRBV4-2; 7 bases fit TRBD1. This CDR3 is 14 amino acids long. CDR1 is LGHNA, CDR2 YNFKEQ, per germline. V trimming: 6 bases; J trimming: 3 bases; junction bases outside the gene matches: 4. CDR3 in amino acids: CASSPGQYTGELFF. The CDR3 DNA sequence: TGTGCCAGCAGTCCGGGACAGTACACCGGGGAGCTGTTTTTT.

This clonotype was detected only a few times. The V call is TRBV28, the J call TRBJ1-5, with unresolved D. V lost 6 bases, J lost 2 bases, and 26 bases lay in between. CDR1 MDHEN and CDR2 SYDVKM come from the germline V gene. The CDR3 is made up of 19 amino acids. This chain's CDR3 is CASSFLGRRTYTGNQPQHF. CDR3 sequence (DNA): TGTGCCAGCAGCTTTCTCGGACGGCGAACCTACACGGGCAATCAGCCCCAGCATTTT.

The sample holds a few counts of this clonotype. The J gene is TRBJ2-3, the V gene TRBV18; D is possibly TRBD2 (6 bases). From germline, CDR1 is KGHSH and CDR2 LQKENI. V was clipped by 8 bases and J by 3 bases, with 18 bases between them. The CDR3 is made up of 15 amino acids. The CDR3 here is CASRAAGGRTDTQYF. The DNA for the CDR3 is TGTGCCAGCCGCGCCGCCGGGGGTAGGACAGATACGCAGTATTTT.

This clonotype was seen a few times. This sequence joins TRBV11-2 and TRBJ1-2; TRBD1 is a possible D gene (5 bases). CDR3 length: 15 residues. The V gene's germline CDR1 is SGHAT and CDR2 FQNNGV. V lost 4 bases, J lost 4 bases, and 16 bases lay in between. CDR3 nucleotides: TGTGCCAGCAGCTCCTCCCGGGGCAGAACCTATGGCTACACCTTC. This sequence encodes CASSSSRGRTYGYTF. The full variable domain, in which reference TRBV11-2 and TRBJ1-2 provide the parts outside the CDR3, is EAGVAQSPRYKIIEKRQSVAFWCNPISGHATLYWYQQILGQGPKLLIQFQNNGVVDDSQLPKDRFSAERLKGVDSTLKIQPAKLEDSAVYLCASSSSRGRTYGYTFGSGTRLTVV.

This clonotype was observed a handful of times. J is TRBJ2-7 and V is TRBV5-1, with D tentatively TRBD2 (6 bases). Germline V gene data show CDR1 as SGHRS and CDR2 as YFSETQ. V gave up 3 bases and J gave up 3 bases, with 13 bases separating them. The CDR3 contains 14 residues. CDR3 sequence (DNA): TGCGCCAGCAGCTCCTCCGGGGGAGTCTACGAGCAGTACTTC. This sequence encodes CASSSSGGVYEQYF.

This rearrangement joins TRBV7-9 to TRBJ2-3, with D possibly called TRBD1 or TRBD2 (5 bases each). The CDR3 sequence is 16 residues long. The V and J ends lost 1 base and 4 bases respectively, with 15 bases between them. Germline-derived CDR1 and CDR2 are SEHNR and FQNEAQ (reference sequence). The CDR3 nucleotides read TGTGCCAGCAGCTTAGATCGGGGCAGTCTGGCAGATACGCAGTATTTT. It codes for CASSLDRGSLADTQYF.

This rearrangement joins TRBV18 to TRBJ1-2, with D perhaps TRBD1 (5 bases). Between the trimmed V and J ends, which lost 4 bases and 7 bases, there was a span of 16 bases. There are 14 residues in the CDR3. Looked up from germline, CDR1 is KGHSH and CDR2 is LQKENI. Here the CDR3 DNA reads TGTGCCAGCTCACTTTCAGGAGAAAGGGGTGGCTACACCTTC. It is translated as CASSLSGERGGYTF.

The V gene is TRBV12-3 or TRBV12-4, the J gene TRBJ1-4; no clear D gene. V lost 5 bases to trimming and J lost 7 bases, with 17 bases between them. The CDR3 length is 15 residues. The CDR3 sequence is CASSVNSGRGEKLFF. The DNA of the CDR3 is TGTGCCAGCAGTGTTAATTCGGGCCGGGGTGAAAAACTGTTTTTT.

The table lists this clonotype with many counts. The genes are TRBV20-1 and TRBJ2-7, with TRBD1 matching over 8 bases. The CDR3 runs to 13 residues. Germline V CDR1 and CDR2: DFQATT, SNEGSKA (reference sequence). V lost 5 bases to trimming and J lost 3 bases; unmatched junction nucleotides: 6. The CDR3 protein is CSAHRGLGYEQYF. DNA for the CDR3: TGCAGTGCTCACAGGGGGTTAGGCTACGAGCAGTACTTC.

The rearrangement uses TRBV7-2 and TRBJ2-1; the match to TRBD1 covers 10 bases. The junction had 6 bases not matched to a gene; V was cut back by 5 bases and J by 5 bases. The CDR3 contains 15 residues. Per germline, CDR1 SGHTA and CDR2 FQGNSA. The CDR3 loop reads CASSRDRGTHNEQFF. In DNA form, the CDR3 reads TGTGCCAGCAGCCGGGACAGGGGAACCCACAATGAGCAGTTCTTC.

This clonotype was counted between two and nine times. The gene calls are TRBV20-1 and TRBJ2-2, with 9 bases that match TRBD1. This CDR3 contains 17 residues. Germline loops: CDR1 DFQATT, CDR2 SNEGSKA (reference sequence). The J segment lost 3 bases and the V segment lost 2 bases, leaving 10 bases of the junction unmatched. This CDR3 reads CSARSGTGNKYTGELFF. The DNA for the CDR3 is TGCAGTGCTAGATCCGGGACAGGGAACAAGTACACCGGGGAGCTGTTTTTT.

This rearrangement joins TRBV15 to TRBJ2-7, with D possibly matching TRBD2 (6 bases). The CDR3 length is 14 residues. Germline values: CDR1 LNHNV, CDR2 YYDKDF (reference sequence). V was shortened by 5 bases and J by 0 bases, with 11 bases between the two germline ends. The CDR3 sequence is CATSRRDSSYEQYF. The CDR3 nucleotides are TGTGCCACCAGCCGCCGGGACTCCTCCTACGAGCAGTACTTC.

This clonotype was observed at least ten times. This chain joins TRBV10-3 and TRBJ2-5; the D is unclear. This CDR3 comprises 13 residues. The V gene lost 1 base and the J gene lost 1 base, with 4 bases spanning the gap. Germline assignment: CDR1 ENHRY and CDR2 SYGVKD. The CDR3, as DNA: TGTGCCATCAGTGAGTTAGCCCAAGAGACCCAGTACTTC. It encodes CAISELAQETQYF.